This entry describes one T cell receptor beta chain. Trimming took 5 bases from V and 10 from J; bases not matched to a gene: 6. CDR1 and CDR2 (germline): ENHRY, SYGVKD. The CDR3 contains 14 residues. The data stem from a study of CD8 T cells in Susac syndrome. RNA amounts of about 0.5 to 1 ug underwent reverse transcription with random hexamers. From the immunoSEQ multiplex PCR reads, TCRdb called clonotypes with MiXCR, one entry per CDR3 protein. The profile shows 130,000 or so distinct CDR3 sequences, over 75% of them singletons. TEMRA cells were FACS-enriched and CD8+ and CD4+ T cells negatively isolated.

V is TRBV10-3 and J is TRBJ1-6, with 9 bases matching TRBD1. The sample consisted of CD8+ T cells from PBMCs. The TCR sequence derives from a human donor with multiple sclerosis. The CDR3: CAISRDRVGSPLHF. The DNA of the CDR3 is TGTGCCATCAGTCGGGACAGGGTAGGATCACCCCTCCACTTT.